A selection of T cell receptor beta chains follows, all from one sample in a study of shared clonotypes between healthy human individuals. The assay was immunoSEQ multiplex PCR, and TCRdb's table has in-frame clones only and misses some. Of more than 1 million clones in the sample, 70% to 80% are singletons; the top ten hold about 0.52%. Sequencing used memory CD4+ T cells from PBMCs. The receptors were sampled from a man aged 18 to 30 in good health. Some clones in this sample may be carry-over from other donors' samples. Each CDR3 is given with its conserved first and last residue. D genes are given only for firm matches. Not every row has a clone size; where given, it reads once, few, many or a size class.

CASSLGGYTQYF TGTGCCAGCAGCTTGGGCGGATACACGCAGTATTTT many TRBJ2-3 . TRBV5-4
CASSLNRANTEAFF TGTGCCAGCAGCTTAAACAGAGCGAACACTGAAGCTTTCTTT . TRBJ1-1 . TRBV7-3
CASSVGGTTNTGELFF TGTGCCAGCAGCGTAGGGGGCACGACGAACACCGGGGAGCTGTTTTTT . TRBJ2-2 . TRBV9
CASSIDREGSLAGNTIYF TGTGCCAGTAGTATAGATCGAGAGGGCTCCTTGGCTGGAAACACCATATATTTT many TRBJ1-3 . TRBV19
CASSQDPGRRDEQYF TGCGCCAGCAGCCAAGACCCCGGCCGGAGGGACGAGCAGTACTTC . TRBJ2-7 . TRBV4-1
CASSEDRVPQPQHF TGTGCCAGCAGTGAAGACAGGGTCCCTCAGCCCCAGCATTTT few TRBJ1-5 . TRBV2
CASRILGAGEETQYF TGTGCCAGCAGGATCCTCGGGGCAGGGGAAGAGACCCAGTACTTC . TRBJ2-5 . TRBV6-1
CATEDSTNYGYTF TGTGCCACCGAGGACAGCACAAACTATGGCTACACCTTC . TRBJ1-2 . TRBV10-3
CASSASGQTSQPQHF TGTGCCAGCAGCGCCTCTGGACAAACAAGTCAGCCCCAGCATTTT few TRBJ1-5 . TRBV9
CASSTRAETRFRNYGYTF TGTGCCAGTAGTACACGGGCAGAAACCCGATTCCGAAACTATGGCTACACCTTC . TRBJ1-2 . TRBV19
CAWSGEAIQYF TGTGCCTGGAGTGGGGAGGCTATTCAGTACTTC . TRBJ2-4 . TRBV30
CATSIRRLAGAVDTQYF TGTGCCACCAGCATCAGGAGGCTAGCGGGAGCAGTAGATACGCAGTATTTT once TRBJ2-3 TRBD2 TRBV15
CASSRTAVPDTQYF TGTGCCAGCAGCCGGACAGCAGTCCCAGATACGCAGTATTTT . TRBJ2-3 . TRBV9
CASSQPRLAGGQYNEQFF TGCGCCAGCAGCCAACCCAGACTAGCGGGAGGGCAATACAATGAGCAGTTCTTC . TRBJ2-1 TRBD2 TRBV4-1
CASMDRSTDTQYF TGTGCCAGCATGGACAGGAGCACAGATACGCAGTATTTT . TRBJ2-3 TRBD1 TRBV6-5
CASSLPRGGGETQYF TGTGCCAGCAGTTTACCCCGGGGCGGGGGGGAGACCCAGTACTTC . TRBJ2-5 TRBD2 TRBV28
CASSLGTDMGAFF TGCGCCAGCAGCCTCGGGACAGACATGGGAGCTTTCTTT . TRBJ1-1 TRBD1 TRBV5-1
CASSPTGREETEAFF TGTGCCAGCAGCCCGACAGGGCGAGAGGAAACTGAAGCTTTCTTT . TRBJ1-1 TRBD1 TRBV28
CASSKTAGQGYF TGTGCCAGCAGCAAAACTGCGGGACAGGGGTACTTC many TRBJ2-4 TRBD1 TRBV7-9
CATSRDGAFPDF TGTGCCACCAGCAGAGATGGGGCCTTTCCGGACTTC many TRBJ2-7 . TRBV15
CASSYSAGHQETQYF TGTGCCAGCAGTTACTCGGCGGGACATCAAGAGACCCAGTACTTC once TRBJ2-5 . TRBV2
CASSQQGLPYNEQFF TGCGCCAGCAGCCAACAAGGTCTTCCCTACAATGAGCAGTTCTTC . TRBJ2-1 . TRBV4-1
CASSPAVRTDTQYF TGTGCCAGCTCACCCGCGGTCCGCACAGATACGCAGTATTTT . TRBJ2-3 . TRBV18
CASGTTGSGNTIYF TGTGCCAGCGGAACTACAGGCTCTGGAAACACCATATATTTT few TRBJ1-3 . TRBV5-6
CASSSESNQPQHF TGTGCCAGCAGCTCGGAAAGCAATCAGCCCCAGCATTTT . TRBJ1-5 . TRBV7-2
CSVVGTSNEAFF TGCAGCGTGGTTGGGACATCAAATGAAGCTTTCTTT . TRBJ1-1 . TRBV29-1
CASSPDGNYGYTF TGTGCCAGCAGTCCGGACGGTAACTATGGCTACACCTTC . TRBJ1-2 . TRBV28
CASSYWRDRPEAFF TGTGCCAGCAGTTACTGGCGGGACAGACCTGAAGCTTTCTTT . TRBJ1-1 TRBD1 TRBV6-6
CASSLYLSEQYF TGTGCCAGCAGCTTGTATCTTTCTGAGCAGTACTTC once TRBJ2-7 . TRBV5-6
CASSLEALLSSEAFF TGTGCCAGCAGCTTAGAAGCTCTTCTCAGTTCTGAAGCTTTCTTT few TRBJ1-1 . TRBV7-9
CASSLDPLGGQQFF TGTGCCAGCAGCTTGGACCCCCTCGGGGGGCAGCAGTTCTTC . TRBJ2-1 . TRBV5-4
CASYSGLAESRFF TGTGCCAGCTATTCGGGACTAGCGGAGTCACGGTTCTTC . TRBJ2-1 TRBD2 TRBV18
CASSLTSYEQYF TGTGCCAGCAGCTTAACCTCCTACGAGCAGTACTTC few TRBJ2-7 . TRBV7-2
CASSHRQGSTEAFF TGTGCCAGCAGCCATAGACAGGGCAGCACTGAAGCTTTCTTT . TRBJ1-1 TRBD1 TRBV5-4
CASSLASRNTIYF TGTGCCAGCAGCTTAGCCTCCAGAAACACCATATATTTT . TRBJ1-3 . TRBV7-6
CAISPSGFTDTQYF TGTGCCATCAGTCCTAGCGGATTCACAGATACGCAGTATTTT . TRBJ2-3 TRBD2 TRBV10-3
CAWSDGTSGSLSDTQYF TGTGCCTGGAGTGACGGGACTAGCGGGAGTCTTTCAGATACGCAGTATTTT . TRBJ2-3 TRBD2 TRBV30
CASSFWSGGHGELFF TGTGCCAGCAGTTTTTGGTCAGGGGGGCACGGGGAGCTGTTTTTT . TRBJ2-2 . TRBV27
CASSPRSPLQGYTF TGTGCCAGCAGCCCCCGTTCCCCACTACAGGGCTACACCTTC few TRBJ1-2 . TRBV7-2
CASSLTGTSNEKLFF TGTGCCAGCAGCCTGACGGGGACAAGTAATGAAAAACTGTTTTTT few TRBJ1-4 . TRBV5-8
CASSPQYEQFF TGTGCCAGCAGCCCCCAGTATGAGCAGTTCTTC . TRBJ2-1 . TRBV6-6
CASSVRNQPQHF TGTGCCAGCAGTGTGAGGAATCAGCCCCAGCATTTT . TRBJ1-5 . TRBV5-8
CASSLAANTDTQYF TGTGCCAGCAGCCTAGCGGCAAACACAGATACGCAGTATTTT . TRBJ2-3 . TRBV4-2
CSARDRDEAFF TGCAGTGCTAGGGACAGGGACGAAGCTTTCTTT . TRBJ1-1 TRBD1 TRBV20-1
CASSTPRLYRGDIGELFF TGCGCCAGCAGCACCCCCCGACTATACAGGGGGGATATCGGGGAGCTGTTTTTT . TRBJ2-2 TRBD1 TRBV4-3
CASSSALAQITDTQYF TGTGCCAGCAGCAGTGCGCTAGCGCAGATCACAGATACGCAGTATTTT . TRBJ2-3 . TRBV2
CAIGQGGNYGYTF TGTGCCATCGGGCAGGGGGGCAACTATGGCTACACCTTC . TRBJ1-2 TRBD1 TRBV10-3
CASSPRPTEPGELFF TGTGCCAGCAGTCCCCGACCCACTGAACCCGGGGAGCTGTTTTTT many TRBJ2-2 . TRBV6-6
CASSLAGTTQYF TGTGCCAGCAGCCTGGCCGGGACAACGCAGTATTTT few TRBJ2-3 . TRBV28
CASSLRTEETQYF TGTGCCAGCAGTTTACGCACAGAAGAGACCCAGTACTTC . TRBJ2-5 . TRBV28
CASSSPGGGSSYTQYF TGTGCCAGCAGCTCTCCGGGGGGCGGGAGTTCTTATACGCAGTATTTT . TRBJ2-3 . TRBV5-4
CASSSGRLGGRYNEQFF TGTGCCAGTAGTTCCGGACGGCTGGGAGGACGCTACAATGAGCAGTTCTTC many TRBJ2-1 . TRBV19
CASSATGTAGETQYF TGCGCCAGCAGCGCCACTGGTACGGCAGGGGAGACCCAGTACTTC once TRBJ2-5 . TRBV5-1
CASSYPEGGGEKLFF TGTGCCAGCAGTTACCCGGAGGGAGGGGGGGAAAAACTGTTTTTT . TRBJ1-4 . TRBV6-5
CASIRQGNNSPLHF TGTGCCAGCATAAGACAGGGCAATAATTCACCCCTCCACTTT . TRBJ1-6 TRBD1 TRBV2
CASSIGAEFYEQYF TGTGCCAGTAGTATTGGGGCCGAATTCTACGAGCAGTACTTC . TRBJ2-7 . TRBV19
CASSESPQGVYEQYF TGTGCCAGCAGTGAATCCCCCCAGGGTGTCTACGAGCAGTACTTC . TRBJ2-7 . TRBV6-1